Presented here are 24 T cell receptor beta chains from one specimen sequenced in a study of CD8 T cells in ankylosing spondylitis. Regarding the study as a whole: A motif in TCR beta, a set of eight highly homologous variants, appeared characteristic of ankylosing spondylitis blood.

Via MiXCR, TCRdb re-called the 5' RACE reads, giving one row per CDR3 protein. Altogether about 450,000 distinct CDR3 sequences are present, roughly a quarter being singletons, with the ten largest covering about 0.92%. These receptors are not linked to any known antigen. Sequencing was performed on blood, either unsorted or a sorted T cell fraction (not recorded which). The receptors originated from a male donor with ankylosing spondylitis.

V is TRBV20-1 and J is TRBJ2-1; the D gene is possibly TRBD1 (6 bases). With 5 bases removed from V and 4 bases from J, the gap between germline ends came to 15 bases. CDR1 is DFQATT, CDR2 SNEGSKA, per germline (reference sequence). The CDR3 is made up of 14 amino acids. The CDR3 is CSARLGTYYNEQFF. The CDR3 DNA reads TGCAGTGCTCGTCTAGGGACATATTACAATGAGCAGTTCTTC.

The rearrangement links TRBV27 to TRBJ2-2; the match to TRBD2 covers 8 bases. Germline trimming cut 5 bases from V and 4 bases from J; bases unmatched to any gene: 9. The CDR3 runs 16 residues. CDR1 MNHEY and CDR2 SMNVEV come from the germline V gene (reference sequence). The chain's CDR3 is CASSLLAGSGTGELFF. The CDR3 nucleotides are TGTGCCAGCAGTCTATTAGCGGGATCGGGCACCGGGGAGCTGTTTTTT.

V usage is TRBV7-2 and J usage is TRBJ2-7; TRBD2 might be the D (5 bases). The germline gives CDR1 SGHTA, CDR2 FQGNSA. The V end was cut by 0 bases, the J end by 6 bases, with 9 bases between. There are 13 residues in the CDR3. Written as DNA, the CDR3 is TGTGCCAGCAGCTTAGCTTTCGCGGGCGAGCAGTACTTC. This codes for CASSLAFAGEQYF.

This clonotype was recorded only once. This sequence joins TRBV20-1 and TRBJ1-5; D is undetermined. The CDR3 runs 14 residues. The germline V gene encodes CDR1 DFQATT and CDR2 SNEGSKA (reference sequence). The CDR3 region has the DNA TGCAGGACAATTCATCGGACCAGCAATCAGCCCCAGCATTTT. Its translation: CRTIHRTSNQPQHF.

This clonotype has just a few counts. The V call is TRBV28, the J call TRBJ1-6; TRBD1 aligns across 7 bases. Per the germline V gene, CDR1 is MDHEN and CDR2 is SYDVKM. This CDR3 is built from 14 residues. Trimming took 6 bases from V and 7 from J; bases not matched to a gene: 6. The CDR3 spells CASSRTGANSPLHF. DNA for the CDR3: TGTGCCAGCAGCCGCACAGGGGCAAATTCACCCCTCCACTTT.

V usage is TRBV21-1 and J usage is TRBJ2-7; TRBD1 is the table's D call, not checked against the DNA. TRBV21-1 counts as a pseudogene. The CDR3 contains 14 residues. CDR3 nucleotide sequence: TGTGCCAGCAGCGGGCGGGACAGATCCTACGAGCAGTACGTC. This encodes CASSGRDRSYEQYV.

This clonotype has just a few counts. This CDR3 is CSAHRAGEQYF. The DNA of the CDR3 is TGCAGCGCACACAGGGCCGGCGAGCAGTACTTC. V is TRBV29-1 and J is TRBJ2-7, with D maybe TRBD1 (6 bases). V lost 7 bases, J lost 6 bases, and 13 bases lay in between. Germline V gene sequence: CDR1 SQVTM, CDR2 ANQGSEA. There are 11 residues in the CDR3.

The gene calls are TRBV20-1 and TRBJ2-5; TRBD2 aligns across 8 bases. This CDR3 is built from 13 residues. The germline gives CDR1 DFQATT, CDR2 SNEGSKA (reference sequence). J gave up 0 bases and V 6 bases, and 3 bases lay outside the gene matches. Here the CDR3 reads CSAQLADQETQYF. Here the CDR3 DNA reads TGCAGTGCCCAACTAGCGGACCAAGAGACCCAGTACTTC.

The chain carries TRBV3-1 and TRBJ2-2; possible D gene TRBD1, 6 bases. V gave up 4 bases and J gave up 6 bases, with 9 bases separating them. This CDR3 has 13 amino acids. The germline V gene encodes CDR1 LGHDT and CDR2 YNNKEL (reference sequence). CDR3: CASSPYRAGELFF. DNA of the CDR3: TGTGCCAGCAGCCCCTACAGGGCCGGGGAGCTGTTTTTT.

The chain joins TRBV29-1 to TRBJ2-5; D is unclear. Germline V lookup: CDR1 SQVTM, CDR2 ANQGSEA. The CDR3 loop spans 12 amino acids. The germline V and J ends were trimmed by 6 bases and 5 bases, with 13 bases remaining between them. The CDR3 loop is CSVTLGIETQYF. In nucleotides, the CDR3 is TGCAGCGTGACCCTCGGAATCGAGACCCAGTACTTC.

Only one count was recorded for this clonotype. V usage is TRBV6-2 or TRBV6-3 and J usage is TRBJ2-3, with D unresolved. The V and J ends lost 0 bases and 6 bases respectively, with 19 bases between them. Germline V lookup: CDR1 MNHEY, CDR2 SVGEGT. The CDR3 runs 17 residues. The CDR3 DNA is TGTGCCAGCAGTTACTCCGTCGCCAAGGGAAAAGGGGATACGCAGTATTTT. Encoded protein: CASSYSVAKGKGDTQYF.

J is TRBJ2-2 and V is TRBV4-2, with D uncertain. Trimming pared 1 base from V and 5 bases from J, leaving 17 bases between. The CDR3 has 17 residues. Germline CDR1 LGHNA, CDR2 YNFKEQ. The CDR3 DNA reads as TGTGCCAGCAGCCAAGTCTCTTTGGCAGTCCCTACCGGGGAGCTGTTTTTT. Protein product: CASSQVSLAVPTGELFF.

This clonotype was seen a handful of times. The chain links TRBV30 to TRBJ2-1; perhaps TRBD2 as D (5 bases). The V gene's germline CDR1 is GTSNPN and CDR2 SVGIG (reference sequence). The CDR3 has 12 amino acids. Trimming cost V 4 bases and J 5 bases, with 9 bases left between them. CDR3 sequence reads: CAWTRGNNEQFF. The CDR3 coding sequence is TGTGCCTGGACTCGGGGAAACAATGAGCAGTTCTTC. The full variable domain, its missing parts supplied by reference TRBV30 and TRBJ2-1, is SQTIHQWPATLVQPVGSPLSLECTVEGTSNPNLYWYRQAAGRGLQLLFYSVGIGQISSEVPQNLSASRPQDRQFILSSKKLLLSDSGFYLCAWTRGNNEQFFGPGTRLTVL.

The gene calls are TRBV24-1 and TRBJ2-3; D could derive from TRBD1 or TRBD2 (6 bases each). Trimming removed 12 bases from V and 4 bases from J, with 13 bases in between. The CDR3 contains 12 residues. Germline V gene lookup returns CDR1 KGHDR and CDR2 SFDVKD. CDR3 sequence: CASRGLADTQYF. The CDR3 nucleotides are TGTGCCTCCCGGGGGCTTGCAGATACGCAGTATTTT.

V usage is TRBV13 and J usage is TRBJ2-7; D is possibly TRBD2 (5 bases). CDR3 length: 13 amino acids. The V and J ends lost 5 bases and 7 bases respectively, with 15 bases between them. Germline values: CDR1 PRHDT, CDR2 FYEKMQ (reference sequence). The CDR3 nucleotides are TGTGCCAGCAGCACTAGGTTGGGTTGGGAGCAGTACTTC. Its protein product is CASSTRLGWEQYF.

The V call is TRBV20-1, the J call TRBJ2-5, with 8 bases fitting TRBD1. The J segment lost 1 base and the V segment lost 1 base, leaving 8 bases of the junction unmatched. The CDR3 has 16 amino acids. Germline-derived CDR1 and CDR2 are DFQATT and SNEGSKA (reference sequence). Written as DNA, the CDR3 is TGCAGTGCTAGAGCCCAGGGACAGGCCTCCCAAGAGACCCAGTACTTC. Its protein is CSARAQGQASQETQYF.

This clonotype was detected a few times. V is TRBV4-2 and J is TRBJ1-2; D is perhaps TRBD1 (6 bases). V lost 0 bases and J 4 bases, leaving 12 bases between the germline ends. The germline gives CDR1 LGHNA, CDR2 YNFKEQ. The CDR3 covers 15 residues. The CDR3 loop is CASSQEGGLGYGYTF. Written as DNA, the CDR3 is TGTGCCAGCAGCCAAGAAGGGGGGCTGGGCTATGGCTACACCTTC.

This clonotype was seen more than once but under ten times. The CDR3: CASSSGQGEIGELFF. CDR3 coding DNA: TGTGCCAGCAGTTCGGGACAGGGTGAGATCGGGGAGCTGTTTTTT. This chain uses TRBV12-3 or TRBV12-4 with TRBJ2-2; TRBD1 aligns across 9 bases. V dropped 4 bases and J dropped 7; count of bases not matched to a gene: 7. The CDR3 covers 15 residues.

This clonotype was observed a few times. The chain employs TRBV20-1 and TRBJ2-3, with 7 bases fitting TRBD1. Trimming removed 5 bases from V and 4 bases from J; junction bases left unmatched: 6. Germline CDR1 DFQATT, CDR2 SNEGSKA (reference sequence). This CDR3 comprises 13 residues. CDR3 amino acids: CSARRQGPDTQYF. In DNA, the CDR3 is TGCAGTGCTCGTAGACAGGGTCCAGATACGCAGTATTTT.

This clonotype was seen more than once but under ten times. The chain links TRBV5-1 to TRBJ1-2; D not resolved. The CDR3 is made up of 17 amino acids. Per the germline V gene, CDR1 is SGHRS and CDR2 is YFSETQ. V lost 0 bases and J lost 0, with 15 bases in between. CDR3 sequence: CASSLETENPSNYGYTF. In nucleotides, the CDR3 is TGCGCCAGCAGCTTGGAAACGGAGAACCCTTCTAACTATGGCTACACCTTC.

This sequence joins TRBV5-1 and TRBJ2-1, with a possible D match to TRBD1 (6 bases). Trimming stripped 1 base from V and 13 bases from J, with 12 bases between. Germline V gene data show CDR1 as SGHRS and CDR2 as YFSETQ. This CDR3 contains 12 residues. The DNA for the CDR3 is TGCGCCAGCAGCTTGTTTCCACAGGGCCAGTTCTTC. It specifies CASSLFPQGQFF.

The CDR3 sequence: CASSRTGNEKLFF. The CDR3 DNA follows: TGTGCCAGCAGCCGGACGGGGAATGAAAAACTGTTTTTT. The chain links TRBV5-6 to TRBJ1-4; no firm D call. The CDR3 covers 13 residues. CDR1 SGHDT and CDR2 YYEEEE come from the germline V gene. V was shortened by 4 bases and J by 5 bases, with 9 bases between the two germline ends.

V usage is TRBV29-1 and J usage is TRBJ2-7, with 8 bases aligning to TRBD1. Germline-derived CDR1 and CDR2 are SQVTM and ANQGSEA. J lost 4 bases, V lost 4 bases, and 12 bases had no gene match. This CDR3 is built from 15 residues. The CDR3: CSVASSGGALYEQYF. The CDR3 DNA sequence: TGCAGCGTTGCCTCATCAGGGGGCGCATTATACGAGCAGTACTTC.

The CDR3 protein is CASSLNRHTEAFF. The CDR3 nucleotides are TGTGCCAGCAGCTTAAACAGGCACACTGAAGCTTTCTTT. The V call is TRBV11-2, the J call TRBJ1-1, with D possibly TRBD1 on 5 matching bases. The CDR3 runs 13 residues. With 2 bases removed from V and 3 bases from J, the gap between germline ends came to 7 bases. The V gene's germline CDR1 is SGHAT and CDR2 FQNNGV.